Listed here is a single T cell receptor (beta chain). This specimen comes from a study of blood T cell repertoires in COVID-19. About the study: Donors in the United States, Italy and Spain gave samples during acute or convalescent COVID-19. In each case, the material was cDNA or gDNA derived from T cells, B-cell-depleted T cells, or PBMCs.

The CDR3 loop spans 12 amino acids. Germline V CDR1 and CDR2: KGHSH, LQKENI. Between the trimmed V and J ends, which lost 6 bases and 4 bases, there was a span of 7 bases. Original handling: Reference gene primer amplification gave nucleated cell count estimates. Measured with immunoSEQ multiplex PCR; TCRdb has only the in-frame clones, and not every one. That table is the source of V, J and clone size, and D and trimming were worked out from the DNA. The sample has 93,000 or so clones; roughly 84% are singletons. The chain couples TRBV18 to TRBJ2-1; possible D gene TRBD2, 6 bases. The source material was peripheral blood. The sequence was obtained from a human donor in a cohort sampled during active COVID-19. CDR3 sequence (DNA): TGTGCCAGCTCCGCGGGATACAATGAGCAGTTCTTC. This codes for CASSAGYNEQFF. Together with reference TRBV18 and TRBJ2-1, the CDR3 gives the full variable domain: NAGVMQNPRHLVRRRGQEARLRCSPMKGHSHVYWYRQLPEEGLKFMVYLQKENIIDESGMPKERFSAEFPKEGPSILRIQQVVRGDSAAYFCASSAGYNEQFFGPGTRLTVL.